These T cell receptor beta chains were read from a single sample in a study of blood T cell repertoires in COVID-19. Profiling relied on immunoSEQ multiplex PCR, and the TCRdb table lists in-frame clones only, not all of them. The data hold 150,000 or so clones, with roughly 89% observed a single time. The material sequenced was peripheral blood. The receptor set was obtained from a man aged 60 to 75 with COVID-19, enrolled during active disease. Each CDR3 is given with its conserved first and last residue. The D gene is left open where the match is weak.

TRBJ2-1 NA TRBV6-1 TGTGCCAGCAGTGACCACCTGAGAGACGCGAGGGTGTTCTTC CASSDHLRDARVFF
TRBJ1-5 NA TRBV6-5 TGTGCCAGCAGTAGCTCCCGAAACAATCAGCCCCAGCATTTT CASSSSRNNQPQHF
TRBJ2-5 NA TRBV24-1 TGTGCCACCAGTGATTCAAGGAGTGGAGAGACCCAGTACTTC CATSDSRSGETQYF
TRBJ1-5 TRBD1 TRBV25-1 TGTGCCAGAAGGACAGGGCCGGGGAATCAGCCCCAGCATTTT CARRTGPGNQPQHF
TRBJ2-5 TRBD2 TRBV5-1 TGCGCCAGCAGCTTGATGGACGGGGGGGCTGGAGAGACCCAGTACTTC CASSLMDGGAGETQYF
TRBJ2-7 NA TRBV29-1 TGCAGCGTCGGCGACAGTGCCCACGAGCAGTACTTC CSVGDSAHEQYF
TRBJ1-2 TRBD1 TRBV5-1 TGCGCCAGCAGCCCAACACCGGGACAGGGGATAAGTAGAGGTGGCTACACCTTC CASSPTPGQGISRGGYTF
TRBJ1-2 TRBD1 TRBV7-9 TGTGCCAGCAGCTTAACTACAAGGACAGGGGACTACACCTTC CASSLTTRTGDYTF
TRBJ1-2 NA TRBV27 TGTGCCAGCAGTTCCCGAGCCGGGGGACCCCGTGGCTACACCTTC CASSSRAGGPRGYTF
TRBJ2-4 NA TRBV5-1 TGCGCCAGCAGCCACGGGGTCCCTCTAGCCAAAAACATTCAGTACTTC CASSHGVPLAKNIQYF
TRBJ2-3 TRBD1 TRBV6-1 TGTGCCAGCAGTGAAGGAGAGGAGACAGGGTTCGCAGATACGCAGTATTTT CASSEGEETGFADTQYF
TRBJ2-1 TRBD2 TRBV2 TGTGCCAGCAGTACGGGACTAGGAAATGAGCAGTTCTTC CASSTGLGNEQFF
TRBJ2-3 NA TRBV11-2 TGTGCCAGCAGCTTAACAGGGAGGGCAGATACGCAGTATTTT CASSLTGRADTQYF
TRBJ1-1 TRBD1 TRBV19 TGTGCCAGTAGTATCCCAGGGGGCAACACTGAAGCTTTCTTT CASSIPGGNTEAFF
TRBJ1-1 NA TRBV6-5 TGTGCCAGCAGGCAGGGTATGGACACTGAAGCTTTCTTT CASRQGMDTEAFF
TRBJ1-2 TRBD1 TRBV27 TGTGCCAGCAGTTCGGGACAGAGTAACTATGGCTACACCTTC CASSSGQSNYGYTF
TRBJ1-1 TRBD1 TRBV11-2 TGTGCCAGCAGCTCAAAAACAGGTACAGGGGAATTGGGGACTGAAGCTTTCTTT CASSSKTGTGELGTEAFF
TRBJ1-5 NA TRBV19 TGTGCCAGTAGTTCCCAGAGAGGGGGTCAGCCCCAGCATTTT CASSSQRGGQPQHF